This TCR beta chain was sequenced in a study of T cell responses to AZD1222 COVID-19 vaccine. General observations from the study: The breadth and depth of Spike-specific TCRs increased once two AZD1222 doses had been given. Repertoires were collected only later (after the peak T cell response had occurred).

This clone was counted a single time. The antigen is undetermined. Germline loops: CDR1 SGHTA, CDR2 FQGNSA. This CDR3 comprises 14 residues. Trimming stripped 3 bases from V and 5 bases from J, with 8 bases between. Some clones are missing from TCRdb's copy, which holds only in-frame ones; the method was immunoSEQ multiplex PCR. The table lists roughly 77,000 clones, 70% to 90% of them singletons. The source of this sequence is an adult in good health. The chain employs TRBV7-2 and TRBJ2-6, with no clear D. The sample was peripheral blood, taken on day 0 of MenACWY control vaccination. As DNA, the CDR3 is TGTGCCAGCAGCTTGAGGAGTAGGGCCAACGTCCTGACTTTC. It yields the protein CASSLRSRANVLTF.